Presented here are 16 T cell receptor beta chains from one specimen sequenced in a study of beta chain features in type 1 diabetes. Study-level points and caveats: Across all four CD4+ subsets, people with type 1 diabetes showed modestly shorter TCRB CDR3s.

Expressed TCRB transcripts were sequenced after all isolated RNA was converted to cDNA. The table came from immunoSEQ multiplex PCR; TCRdb's copy has only in-frame clones and leaves some out. The table records hundreds of thousands of clones, around 15% of them present only once. These receptors lack a known antigen. The source material was naive CD4+ T cells from blood. The receptors shown here come from a man aged 18 to 35 with type 1 diabetes.

This clone was detected a few times. The V and J genes are TRBV7-2 and TRBJ2-2; 12 bases line up with TRBD2. V trimming: 1 base; J trimming: 2 bases; junction bases outside the gene matches: 8. Germline V lookup: CDR1 SGHTA, CDR2 FQGNSA. This CDR3 spans 19 amino acids. CDR3 region: CASSLVGPSGRVNTGELFF. The CDR3 bases are TGTGCCAGCAGCTTAGTGGGTCCTAGCGGGAGGGTAAACACCGGGGAGCTGTTTTTT.

This clone was recorded a few times. V is TRBV11-2 and J is TRBJ2-7; 10 bases align to TRBD1. The germline V gene has CDR1 SGHAT and CDR2 FQNNGV. V was pared by 5 bases and J by 4 bases, with 5 bases of the junction left unmatched. The CDR3 sequence is 14 residues long. In DNA form, the CDR3 reads TGTGCCAGCAGCCCGGGACAGGGGAGGTACGAGCAGTACTTC. It encodes CASSPGQGRYEQYF. Looking up the rest from reference TRBV11-2 and TRBJ2-7 gives the full variable domain: EAGVAQSPRYKIIEKRQSVAFWCNPISGHATLYWYQQILGQGPKLLIQFQNNGVVDDSQLPKDRFSAERLKGVDSTLKIQPAKLEDSAVYLCASSPGQGRYEQYFGPGTRLTVT.

This clone was counted a few times. The CDR3 sequence is CSVGQGRSSYEQYF. The CDR3 coding sequence is TGCAGCGTTGGACAGGGACGATCCTCCTACGAGCAGTACTTC. V gene TRBV29-1 combines with J gene TRBJ2-7; 7 positions agree with TRBD1. Per germline, CDR1 SQVTM and CDR2 ANQGSEA. With V trimmed by 4 bases and J by 0 bases, 6 bases remained unmatched. This CDR3 has 14 residues.

This rearrangement joins TRBV5-1 to TRBJ1-1; D is uncertain. Trimming cost V 6 bases and J 3 bases, with 6 bases left between them. From germline, CDR1 is SGHRS and CDR2 YFSETQ. The CDR3 has 11 amino acids. CDR3 sequence (DNA): TGCGCCAGCATCCTGGACACTGAAGCTTTCTTT. The encoded protein is CASILDTEAFF.

This clone was picked up a small number of times. The chain's CDR3 is CAIGLAGGYEQYF. CDR3 in DNA: TGTGCCATCGGGCTAGCGGGAGGTTACGAGCAGTACTTC. This chain uses TRBV10-3 with TRBJ2-7, with TRBD2 matching 11 bases. CDR1 and CDR2 (germline): ENHRY, SYGVKD. This CDR3 region has 13 residues. V shed 8 bases and J 4 bases; nucleotides not matched to a gene: 4.

This sequence joins TRBV15 and TRBJ2-1, with 12 bases fitting TRBD2. The germline gives CDR1 LNHNV, CDR2 YYDKDF (reference sequence). The CDR3 is 19 amino acids. V lost 0 bases, J lost 8 bases, and 14 bases stayed unmatched. This chain's CDR3 is CATSRDRGLASGREDEQFF. Written as DNA, the CDR3 is TGTGCCACCAGCAGAGATAGGGGCCTAGCTAGCGGGAGGGAGGATGAGCAGTTCTTC.

The V and J genes are TRBV2 and TRBJ2-3; TRBD1 matches at 9 bases. Germline CDR1 is SNHLY and CDR2 is FYNNEI. The ends lost 6 bases at V and 4 bases at J; junction bases unmatched: 20. The CDR3 has 19 residues. The CDR3 coding sequence is TGTGCCAGCAGCGTTACCGGGACAGGGACCTTCTCATCGGCAGATACGCAGTATTTT. It codes for CASSVTGTGTFSSADTQYF. The variable domain in full, completed from reference TRBV2 and TRBJ2-3, reads EPEVTQTPSHQVTQMGQEVILRCVPISNHLYFYWYRQILGQKVEFLVSFYNNEISEKSEIFDDQFSVERPDGSNFTLKIRSTKLEDSAMYFCASSVTGTGTFSSADTQYFGPGTRLTVL.

The V gene is TRBV7-6, the J gene TRBJ1-4; perhaps TRBD1 as D (5 bases). Trimming left V 5 bases short and J 4 bases short, with 11 bases between. Germline V gene sequence: CDR1 SGHVS, CDR2 FNYEAQ. The CDR3 spans 14 residues. The CDR3 DNA reads TGTGCCAGCAGCCCTGACAGATATAATGAAAAACTGTTTTTT. Residues: CASSPDRYNEKLFF. Based on the CDR3 plus reference TRBV7-6 and TRBJ1-4, the full variable domain is GAGVSQSPRYKVTKRGQDVALRCDPISGHVSLYWYRQALGQGPEFLTYFNYEAQQDKSGLPNDRFSAERPEGSISTLTIQRTEQRDSAMYRCASSPDRYNEKLFFGSGTQLSVL.

The genes are TRBV6-5 and TRBJ2-1; D possibly matches TRBD1 or TRBD2 (5 bases each). The CDR3 loop spans 16 amino acids. The germline V gene has CDR1 MNHEY and CDR2 SVGAGI. The V end lost 0 bases, the J end lost 4 bases, and 13 bases lay between the germline ends. CDR3 residues: CASSYSRQGAYNEQFF. CDR3 coding DNA: TGTGCCAGCAGTTACTCCAGGCAGGGAGCTTACAATGAGCAGTTCTTC.

The V and J genes are TRBV7-9 and TRBJ2-7; D not certain. The V gene lost 1 base and the J gene lost 3 bases, with 7 bases spanning the gap. Germline V CDR1 and CDR2: SEHNR, FQNEAQ (reference sequence). The CDR3 loop spans 13 amino acids. CDR3 coding DNA: TGTGCCAGCAGCTTAGAGGGATTCTACGAGCAGTACTTC. Residues: CASSLEGFYEQYF.

This clone was counted only a few times. The V gene is TRBV11-2, the J gene TRBJ1-5, with D uncertain. Germline loops: CDR1 SGHAT, CDR2 FQNNGV. The CDR3 has 15 amino acids. Trimming pared 0 bases from V and 5 bases from J, leaving 11 bases between. The CDR3 spells CASSLDGGIYQPQHF. The CDR3 DNA reads as TGTGCCAGCAGCTTAGACGGAGGGATCTATCAGCCCCAGCATTTT. The full variable domain, in which reference TRBV11-2 and TRBJ1-5 provide the parts outside the CDR3, is EAGVAQSPRYKIIEKRQSVAFWCNPISGHATLYWYQQILGQGPKLLIQFQNNGVVDDSQLPKDRFSAERLKGVDSTLKIQPAKLEDSAVYLCASSLDGGIYQPQHFGDGTRLSIL.

The gene calls are TRBV27 and TRBJ2-7, with TRBD2 as a possible D gene (6 bases). V was shortened by 3 bases and J by 0 bases, with 15 bases between the two germline ends. Germline V gives CDR1 MNHEY, CDR2 SMNVEV (reference sequence). The CDR3 length is 16 residues. The CDR3 spells CASSFSLAAASYEQYF. DNA for the CDR3: TGTGCCAGCAGTTTTAGTTTAGCGGCCGCCTCCTACGAGCAGTACTTC.

This clone has only a few counts. This chain connects TRBV9 to TRBJ1-2; tentatively, D is TRBD1 (6 bases). V was pared by 3 bases and J by 4 bases, with 13 bases between. CDR3 length: 14 amino acids. Germline V gene lookup returns CDR1 SGDLS and CDR2 YYNGEE. The CDR3 loop is CASSARTVSYGYTF. Written as DNA, the CDR3 is TGTGCCAGCAGCGCTCGGACAGTATCCTATGGCTACACCTTC.

Only a few counts were recorded for this clone. The chain carries TRBV28 and TRBJ1-2; 7 bases agree with TRBD1. V shed 5 bases, J shed 3 bases, and the junction held 6 bases outside the gene matches. The germline CDR1 and CDR2 sequences are MDHEN and SYDVKM. The CDR3 sequence is 14 residues long. The CDR3 nucleotides are TGTGCCAGCAGTACGAGGGACAGCCACTATGGCTACACCTTC. Encoded protein: CASSTRDSHYGYTF.

This clone was seen more than once but under ten times. The chain uses TRBV30 and TRBJ2-1; TRBD1 matches at 9 bases. Trimming at V came to 2 bases and at J to 4 bases, leaving 9 bases not matched to a gene. From germline, CDR1 is GTSNPN and CDR2 SVGIG (reference sequence). The CDR3 has 16 amino acids. CDR3 DNA sequence: TGTGCCTGGAGTCCCCTGGGGACAGGGAAATACAATGAGCAGTTCTTC. Amino acids: CAWSPLGTGKYNEQFF.

Worth noting for this clone: This same CDR3 is encoded by further DNA sequences in the sample. The J gene is TRBJ1-2, the V gene TRBV6-1; D unresolved. The CDR3 is made up of 10 amino acids. Germline V gives CDR1 MNHNS, CDR2 SASEGT. Trimming shortened V by 3 bases and J by 5 bases, and 1 base separated the two germline ends. The CDR3 DNA reads TGTGCCAGCAGTGATTATGGCTACACCTTC. Its translation is CASSDYGYTF.